What follows are 20 T cell receptor beta chains derived from one specimen sequenced in a study of T cell responses to AZD1222 COVID-19 vaccine. Clones were sequenced by immunoSEQ multiplex PCR, and TCRdb holds only the in-frame ones, with some missing. The repertoire holds roughly 120,000 clones, with around 93% as singletons. The sequences come from peripheral blood, collected 28 days after the second AZD1222 dose. The receptors originated from an adult who received the AZD1222 COVID-19 vaccine.

V gene TRBV28 combines with J gene TRBJ2-4; D not certain. The CDR3 is 14 residues long. V lost 2 bases and J 3 bases, leaving 8 bases between the germline ends. CDR1 and CDR2 from the germline V gene are MDHEN and SYDVKM. For the CDR3, the DNA is TGTGCCAGCAGTTTACCCCCAGTCAAAAACATTCAGTACTTC. Protein product: CASSLPPVKNIQYF.

The chain couples TRBV29-1 to TRBJ2-1; 12 bases are a match to TRBD2. There are 17 residues in the CDR3. Germline V gene lookup returns CDR1 SQVTM and CDR2 ANQGSEA. J lost 8 bases, V lost 6 bases, and 17 bases had no gene match. Written as DNA, the CDR3 is TGCAGCGTCCCGTCATTTCCGACTAGCGGGAGCCTTTATGAGCAGTTCTTC. It is translated as CSVPSFPTSGSLYEQFF.

The chain has TRBV6-7 and TRBJ2-5; D is unresolved. TRBV6-7 is placed among ORFs of uncertain function. This CDR3 is built from 15 residues. V dropped 2 bases and J dropped 2 bases, with 12 bases sitting between them. The CDR3 loop reads CASSYHRKAQETQYF. CDR3 nucleotides: TGTGCCAGCAGTTACCACCGGAAGGCTCAAGAGACCCAGTACTTC.

The chain employs TRBV7-9 and TRBJ1-1; D gene uncertain. The CDR3 length is 14 residues. Trimming shortened V by 5 bases and J by 2 bases, and 12 bases separated the two germline ends. CDR1 SEHNR and CDR2 FQNEAQ come from the germline V gene (reference sequence). This CDR3 is CASSLPGVNTEAFF. DNA for the CDR3: TGTGCCAGCAGCCTCCCGGGTGTCAACACTGAAGCTTTCTTT.

This chain uses TRBV10-2 with TRBJ1-2; D is unresolved. Looked up from germline, CDR1 is WSHSY and CDR2 is SAAADI. This CDR3 is built from 14 residues. The ends were cut back, 3 bases at V and 3 bases at J, with 11 bases in the middle. The CDR3 spells CASSERPDHYGYTF. Here the CDR3 DNA reads TGCGCCAGCAGTGAACGCCCCGACCACTATGGCTACACCTTC.

The V call is TRBV21-1, the J call TRBJ2-3; the D call TRBD1 from the table was never checked on the DNA. TRBV21-1 is a pseudogene segment. The length of the CDR3 is 14 residues. CDR3 amino acids: CASSKGTVTDTQYF. CDR3 nucleotides: TGTGCCAGCAGCAAAGGGACAGTCACAGATACGCAGTATTTT.

The gene calls are TRBV6-5 and TRBJ1-2; 7 bases agree with TRBD1. V shed 6 bases, J shed 0 bases, and the junction held 7 bases outside the gene matches. This CDR3 has 15 amino acids. Germline CDR1 is MNHEY and CDR2 is SVGAGI. The CDR3 loop is CASRIPGQANYGYTF. CDR3 DNA: TGTGCCAGCAGGATTCCCGGACAGGCTAACTATGGCTACACCTTC.

The gene calls are TRBV19 and TRBJ2-1, with no clear D. The V and J ends lost 2 bases and 6 bases respectively, with 14 bases between them. CDR1 LNHDA and CDR2 SQIVND come from the germline V gene (reference sequence). The CDR3 extends over 15 amino acids. DNA for the CDR3: TGTGCCAGTAGTATATCAGCGAGGTTGGGCAATGAGCAGTTCTTC. Translation: CASSISARLGNEQFF.

V and J are TRBV28 and TRBJ2-1, with D possibly TRBD1 on 6 matching bases. The germline CDR1 and CDR2 sequences are MDHEN and SYDVKM. The CDR3 runs to 15 residues. The V gene lost 6 bases and the J gene lost 7 bases, with 19 bases spanning the gap. This chain's CDR3 is CASSPGGAGVNEQFF. The DNA for the CDR3 is TGTGCCAGCAGCCCCGGTGGGGCAGGGGTGAATGAGCAGTTCTTC.

The V and J genes are TRBV7-8 and TRBJ1-5; D gene uncertain. V shed 1 base and J shed 0 bases, with 10 bases lying between them. This CDR3 region has 16 residues. Germline values: CDR1 SGHVS, CDR2 FQNEAQ. CDR3 sequence (DNA): TGTGCCAGCAGCTTAGGACGAATTAATAGCAATCAGCCCCAGCATTTT. Translation: CASSLGRINSNQPQHF. The full variable domain, its missing parts supplied by reference TRBV7-8 and TRBJ1-5, is GAGVSQSPRYKVAKRGQDVALRCDPISGHVSLFWYQQALGQGPEFLTYFQNEAQLDKSGLPSDRFFAERPEGSVSTLKIQRTQQEDSAVYLCASSLGRINSNQPQHFGDGTRLSIL.

The chain carries TRBV6-4 and TRBJ1-2, with D uncertain. CDR1 is MRHNA and CDR2 is SNTAGT in the germline V gene. CDR3 length: 13 amino acids. The V and J ends lost 2 bases and 10 bases respectively, with 14 bases between them. CDR3 sequence: CASSDPYRRSYTF. The CDR3, as DNA: TGTGCCAGCAGTGACCCCTACCGCCGTTCCTACACCTTC.

CDR3 sequence reads: CASSPVPYYGYTF. CDR3 nucleotide sequence: TGTGCCAGCAGTCCGGTACCCTACTATGGCTACACCTTC. This chain joins TRBV27 and TRBJ1-2; D is uncertain. V gave up 5 bases and J gave up 3 bases, with 10 bases separating them. The CDR3 is made up of 13 amino acids. CDR1 MNHEY and CDR2 SMNVEV come from the germline V gene (reference sequence).

This clone was counted only a few times. The rearrangement joins TRBV7-9 to TRBJ2-7; 9 nucleotides align to TRBD1. The CDR3 has 17 residues. The J segment lost 7 bases and the V segment lost 3 bases, leaving 16 bases of the junction unmatched. Germline CDR1 SEHNR, CDR2 FQNEAQ (reference sequence). CDR3 nucleotide sequence: TGTGCCAGCAGCTTTCGGAAACCGGGACAGGGTCCCGGGGAGCAGTACTTC. This translates into CASSFRKPGQGPGEQYF.

This clone has only one observation. The rearrangement joins TRBV24-1 to TRBJ2-3; 8 bases agree with TRBD2. The CDR3 is made up of 16 amino acids. The J segment lost 5 bases and the V segment lost 3 bases, leaving 9 bases of the junction unmatched. Looked up from germline, CDR1 is KGHDR and CDR2 is SFDVKD. CDR3: CATSDHTAGEGDTQYF. CDR3 DNA: TGTGCCACCAGTGATCACACAGCGGGAGAGGGAGATACGCAGTATTTT.

This clone was recorded once. The chain employs TRBV5-6 and TRBJ2-7, with 7 bases aligning to TRBD1. The CDR3 covers 12 residues. Germline V CDR1 and CDR2: SGHDT, YYEEEE. Trimming cost V 4 bases and J 4 bases; bases outside gene matches: 2. CDR3 sequence: CASSGTAYEQYF. The DNA of the CDR3 is TGTGCCAGCAGCGGGACAGCTTACGAGCAGTACTTC.

V is TRBV28 and J is TRBJ2-7; D not resolved. Germline V CDR1 and CDR2: MDHEN, SYDVKM. This CDR3 has 13 amino acids. The ends were cut back, 6 bases at V and 0 bases at J, with 9 bases in the middle. The CDR3 DNA reads as TGTGCCAGCAGGAAGCAGGCCTCCTACGAGCAGTACTTC. This codes for CASRKQASYEQYF.

J is TRBJ1-3 and V is TRBV5-1, with TRBD1 as a possible D gene (5 bases). Looked up from germline, CDR1 is SGHRS and CDR2 is YFSETQ. The CDR3 covers 20 residues. The germline V and J ends were trimmed by 4 bases and 2 bases, with 28 bases remaining between them. The CDR3 DNA sequence: TGCGCCAGCAGCGCGGCCCCCAGAGCTGGGGGACGCTCGACTGGAAACACCATATATTTT. Protein product: CASSAAPRAGGRSTGNTIYF.

This chain joins TRBV29-1 and TRBJ2-7, with TRBD2 matching over 8 bases. The junction had 7 bases not matched to a gene; V was cut back by 6 bases and J by 0 bases. Per the germline V gene, CDR1 is SQVTM and CDR2 is ANQGSEA. This CDR3 is built from 14 residues. CDR3 sequence: CSVAAGAGSYEQYF. The CDR3 DNA is TGCAGCGTGGCAGCGGGAGCCGGCTCCTACGAGCAGTACTTC.

The chain uses TRBV25-1 and TRBJ1-1, with TRBD1 as a possible D gene (6 bases). The CDR3 covers 16 residues. V was clipped by 2 bases and J by 4 bases, with 17 bases between them. The germline V gene encodes CDR1 MGHDK and CDR2 SYGVNS. DNA for the CDR3: TGTGCCAGCAGTGAAACCCCGACAGGTCGGGGCACTGAAGCTTTCTTT. Translating gives CASSETPTGRGTEAFF.

This chain uses TRBV3-1 (or the pseudogene TRBV3-2) with TRBJ1-2; 8 bases line up with TRBD1. The germline V gene has CDR1 LGHDT and CDR2 YNNKEL (reference sequence). This CDR3 is built from 16 residues. The V segment lost 3 bases and the J segment 4 bases; nucleotides outside the gene matches: 10. The CDR3 loop reads CASSQIHSGTGYGYTF. The CDR3 nucleotides read TGTGCCAGCAGCCAGATCCATAGTGGGACAGGCTATGGCTACACCTTC.